The rows below give T cell receptor beta chains drawn from one sample of a study of regulatory T cells in long-lasting Graves disease. Each CDR3 protein gets one entry after TCRdb re-called the multiplex PCR reads with MiXCR. Altogether some 340,000 distinct CDR3 sequences are present, roughly 25% being singletons, with the ten largest covering less than 30%. The sequencing here drew on peripheral blood mononuclear cells (PBMCs), taken when the disease was refractory, from a patient treated with antithyroid drugs. The receptors originated from a woman in her thirties or forties with Graves disease. CDR3s include the opening cysteine and the closing phenylalanine or tryptophan. Fields, in order: J gene, V gene, D gene, clone size, CDR3 protein, CDR3 DNA. A D gene is named only where the DNA matches it firmly. Where a row states a size, it is once, few, many or the class of an expanded clone; other rows omit it.

TRBJ2-7	TRBV28	.	many	CASSFTGISSYEQYF	TGTGCCAGCAGTTTTACCGGGATTAGTTCCTACGAGCAGTACTTC
TRBJ1-5	TRBV6-1	.	few	CASSGWGQVIQPQHF	TGTGCCAGCAGTGGGTGGGGGCAGGTAATTCAGCCCCAGCATTTT
TRBJ1-1	TRBV5-1	TRBD1	many	CASSPTGNVNTEAFF	TGCGCCAGCAGCCCGACAGGGAATGTGAACACTGAAGCTTTCTTT
TRBJ2-2	TRBV2	TRBD2	.	CASRGLLAGEIITGELFF	TGTGCCAGCAGGGGACTATTGGCGGGAGAGATTATCACCGGGGAGCTGTTTTTT
TRBJ2-6	TRBV28	TRBD1	few	CASSLRTGYSGANVLTF	TGTGCCAGCAGTTTGCGGACAGGCTACTCTGGGGCCAACGTCCTGACTTTC
TRBJ2-6	TRBV28	.	many	CASSSRRAGANVLTF	TGTGCCAGCAGTTCCCGGAGGGCTGGGGCCAACGTCCTGACTTTC
TRBJ1-5	TRBV27	.	many	CASSLKGAYQPQHF	TGTGCCAGCAGTTTAAAAGGGGCTTACCAGCCCCAGCATTTT
TRBJ2-5	TRBV4-1	TRBD2	.	CASSRGLARGQETQYF	TGCGCCAGCAGCCGAGGACTAGCGCGAGGGCAAGAGACCCAGTACTTC
TRBJ1-2	TRBV6-1	.	many	CASSEPLANYGYTF	TGTGCCAGCAGTGAGCCTCTAGCTAACTATGGCTACACCTTC
TRBJ2-5	TRBV5-6	.	.	CASSLEFGETQYF	TGTGCCAGCAGCCTAGAGTTCGGAGAGACCCAGTACTTC
TRBJ2-7	TRBV5-1	.	.	CASSLGRESYEQYF	TGCGCCAGCAGCTTGGGCAGGGAATCCTACGAGCAGTACTTC
TRBJ2-7	TRBV28	.	many	CASSQAGVSSYEQYF	TGTGCCAGCAGTCAAGCAGGGGTAAGCTCCTACGAGCAGTACTTC
TRBJ1-1	TRBV7-3	.	few	CASSLKSGTEAFF	TGTGCCAGCAGCCTTAAATCCGGCACTGAAGCTTTCTTT
TRBJ1-3	TRBV2	.	many	CASREGKMWNTIYF	TGTGCCAGCCGGGAGGGCAAAATGTGGAACACCATATATTTT
TRBJ1-1	TRBV29-1	.	many	CSVDMKGKNTEAFF	TGCAGCGTTGACATGAAGGGGAAGAACACTGAAGCTTTCTTT
TRBJ2-2	TRBV28	TRBD1	few	CASTPGGSTGELFF	TGTGCCAGCACCCCAGGGGGTAGCACCGGGGAGCTGTTTTTT
TRBJ2-5	TRBV10-3	TRBD2	many	CAISESTSGRETQYF	TGTGCCATCAGTGAGTCGACTAGCGGGAGAGAGACCCAGTACTTC
TRBJ1-1	TRBV6-1	.	few	CASSLSDRNTEAFF	TGTGCCAGCAGCTTATCGGACAGGAACACTGAAGCTTTCTTT
TRBJ1-2	TRBV20-1	.	.	CSASRGHGYTF	TGCAGTGCTAGTAGGGGACATGGCTACACCTTC
TRBJ2-5	TRBV20-1	.	many	CSALWETQYF	TGCAGTGCCCTGTGGGAGACCCAGTACTTC
TRBJ1-1	TRBV20-1	.	.	CSASWGDRAFF	TGCAGTGCTAGCTGGGGGGATCGAGCTTTCTTT
TRBJ1-4	TRBV6-1	.	many	CAVPTSGGLREKLFF	TGTGCCGTCCCGACTTCGGGGGGGCTGCGGGAAAAACTGTTTTTT
TRBJ2-3	TRBV15	TRBD2	.	CATSRAGTSASTDTQYF	TGTGCCACCAGCAGAGCGGGAACTAGCGCATCCACAGATACGCAGTATTTT
TRBJ2-1	TRBV19	.	.	CASSIEGAAYNEQFF	TGTGCCAGTAGTATAGAAGGAGCGGCCTACAATGAGCAGTTCTTC
TRBJ2-1	TRBV28	TRBD2	many	CASRPTGTSAHNEQFF	TGTGCCAGCAGACCCACCGGGACTAGCGCGCACAATGAGCAGTTCTTC
TRBJ1-6	TRBV4-1	.	.	CASGGVSGRSPLHF	TGCGCCAGCGGGGGGGTGTCAGGGCGCTCACCCCTCCACTTT
TRBJ1-5	TRBV28	TRBD1	few	CASSNRGLDQPQHF	TGTGCCAGCAGTAACAGGGGGCTTGATCAGCCCCAGCATTTT
TRBJ2-2	TRBV29-1	TRBD1	.	CSVVFPGGTGELFF	TGCAGCGTCGTTTTTCCAGGGGGCACCGGGGAGCTGTTTTTT
TRBJ2-4	TRBV28	.	.	CASSPKNSRAKNIQYF	TGTGCCAGCAGTCCAAAAAATAGCCGAGCCAAAAACATTCAGTACTTC
TRBJ2-1	TRBV29-1	.	.	CSVQLTTPSSYNEQFF	TGCAGCGTCCAACTAACTACCCCAAGCTCCTACAATGAGCAGTTCTTC
TRBJ1-4	TRBV2	.	many	CASSKDSHNEKLFF	TGTGCCAGCAGCAAGGACAGTCACAATGAAAAACTGTTTTTT
TRBJ2-7	TRBV20-1	.	few	CSASGGVPYEQYF	TGCAGTGCTAGCGGGGGAGTACCCTACGAGCAGTACTTC